The table lists the clone carrying this TCR beta chain with a count of one. The data are from a study of shared clonotypes between healthy human individuals. This CDR3 contains 17 residues. V dropped 1 base and J dropped 5 bases, with 23 bases sitting between them. CDR1 is SQVTM, CDR2 ANQGSEA, per germline. Libraries were prepared by immunoSEQ multiplex PCR; TCRdb keeps only in-frame clonotypes and omits some of them. The data show about 470,000 clones, more than 75% seen once. Sequenced: PBMCs. The chain links TRBV29-1 to TRBJ1-1; no reliable D call. The origin of this receptor is a woman aged 40 to 50 in good health. Some clones in this sample may be carry-over from other donors' samples. CDR3 protein: CSVEVTGKQGGMTEAFF. The CDR3 DNA reads as TGCAGCGTTGAAGTAACGGGGAAGCAAGGAGGGATGACTGAAGCTTTCTTT.